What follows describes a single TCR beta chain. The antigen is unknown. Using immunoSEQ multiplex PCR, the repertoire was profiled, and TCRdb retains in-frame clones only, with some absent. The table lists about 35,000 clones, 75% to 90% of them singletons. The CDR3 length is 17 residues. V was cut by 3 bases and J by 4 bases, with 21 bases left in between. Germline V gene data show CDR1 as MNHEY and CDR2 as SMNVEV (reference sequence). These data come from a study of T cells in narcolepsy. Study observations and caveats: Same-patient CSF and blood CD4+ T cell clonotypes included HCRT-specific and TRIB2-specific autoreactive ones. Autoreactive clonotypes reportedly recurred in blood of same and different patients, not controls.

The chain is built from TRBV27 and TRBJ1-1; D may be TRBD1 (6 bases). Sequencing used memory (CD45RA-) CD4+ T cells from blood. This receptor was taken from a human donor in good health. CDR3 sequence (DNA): TGTGCCAGCAGTTTGCCTTCATCGGACAGCAATAGCACTGAAGCTTTCTTT. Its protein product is CASSLPSSDSNSTEAFF.